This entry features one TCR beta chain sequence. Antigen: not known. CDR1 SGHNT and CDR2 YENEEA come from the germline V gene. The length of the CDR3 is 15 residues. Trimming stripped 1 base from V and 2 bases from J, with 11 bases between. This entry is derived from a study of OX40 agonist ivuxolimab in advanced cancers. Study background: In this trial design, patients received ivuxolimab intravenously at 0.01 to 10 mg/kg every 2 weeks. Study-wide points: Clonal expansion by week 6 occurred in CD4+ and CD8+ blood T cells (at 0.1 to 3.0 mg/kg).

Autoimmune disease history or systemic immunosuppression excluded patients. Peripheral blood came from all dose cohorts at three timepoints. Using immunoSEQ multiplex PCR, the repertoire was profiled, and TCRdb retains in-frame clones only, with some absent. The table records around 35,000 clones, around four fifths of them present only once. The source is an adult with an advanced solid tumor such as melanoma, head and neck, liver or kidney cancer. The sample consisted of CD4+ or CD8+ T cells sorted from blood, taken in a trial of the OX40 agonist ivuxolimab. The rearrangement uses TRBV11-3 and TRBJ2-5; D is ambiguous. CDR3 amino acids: CASSLGAVGQETQYF. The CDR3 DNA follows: TGTGCCAGCAGCTTAGGCGCGGTGGGTCAAGAGACCCAGTACTTC. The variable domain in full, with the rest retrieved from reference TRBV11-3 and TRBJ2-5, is EAGVVQSPRYKIIEKKQPVAFWCNPISGHNTLYWYLQNLGQGPELLIRYENEEAVDDSQLPKDRFSAERLKGVDSTLKIQPAELGDSAVYLCASSLGAVGQETQYFGPGTRLLVL.